This TCR beta chain was recorded in a study of T cells of healthy individuals. The CDR3 spans 15 residues. Trimming removed 0 bases at V and 2 bases at J, with 13 bases between. Looked up from germline, CDR1 is GTSNPN and CDR2 is SVGIG (reference sequence). Using its own MiXCR run on the 5' RACE reads, TCRdb lists one record per CDR3 protein. Counted here are 50,000 to 55,000 distinct CDR3 sequences, about 15% occurring once; the ten biggest clones make up roughly 15%. The chain uses TRBV30 and TRBJ2-5; the D gene is possibly TRBD1 (6 bases). The clonotype originates from a human donor in good health. CDR3 coding DNA: TGTGCCTGGAGTGTTCCGACAGGAACGCAAGAGACCCAGTACTTC. It yields the protein CAWSVPTGTQETQYF.